This TCR beta chain was sequenced during a study of OX40 agonist ivuxolimab in advanced cancers. Concerning this clone: The antigen remains undetermined.

V shed 0 bases and J shed 6 bases, with 12 bases lying between them. The germline gives CDR1 MNHEY, CDR2 SVGAGI. CDR3 length: 15 amino acids. Generated by immunoSEQ multiplex PCR, the TCRdb table keeps only in-frame clones and is missing some. Here the sample spans under 90,000 clones, 88% being singletons. Overall study results and limits: Clonal expansion by week 6 occurred in CD4+ and CD8+ blood T cells (at 0.1 to 3.0 mg/kg).

The sample in question was CD4+ or CD8+ T cells sorted from blood, obtained in a trial of the OX40 agonist ivuxolimab. The TCR was taken from an adult with an advanced solid tumor such as melanoma, head and neck, liver or kidney cancer. V and J are TRBV6-5 and TRBJ1-5; maybe TRBD1 (5 bases). For the CDR3, the DNA is TGTGCCAGCAGTTACTCGTCGGGGGTTGGTCAGCCCCAGCATTTT. This sequence encodes CASSYSSGVGQPQHF.